The T cell receptor (beta chain) under discussion was sequenced for a study of identical twins. Study results and limitations: The same donors were not followed; conclusions instead depended on cross-sectional statistical analysis. Weaker excess sharing between twins was seen in beta out-of-frame sequences.

Only a few counts were recorded for this clonotype. The antigen remains unidentified. In germline, CDR1 is MGHRA, CDR2 YSYEKL. The V end was cut by 3 bases, the J end by 1 base, with 7 bases between. The CDR3 has 14 amino acids. The authors used template switching to add a universal primer site and gave cDNA unique molecular identifiers. TCRdb re-analysed the 5' RACE reads in MiXCR, keeping a single row per CDR3 protein. The sample holds around 370,000 distinct CDR3 sequences; roughly 9% are singletons and the top ten take roughly 8.7%. This chain joins TRBV4-1 and TRBJ1-5; weak D call: TRBD1 (6 bases). The receptor was derived from a woman aged 45 to 65 in good health. Sequenced sample: naive T cells sorted from blood. In DNA form, the CDR3 reads TGCGCCAGCAGCCACGGACAGAGCAATCAGCCCCAGCATTTT. Residues: CASSHGQSNQPQHF.